This is a list of T cell receptor beta chains from one sample in a study of memory CD4+ T cells and cytomegalovirus serostatus. Generated by immunoSEQ multiplex PCR, the TCRdb table keeps only in-frame clones and is missing some. The data contain 25,000 to 35,000 clones, about 75% of them singletons. Sequencing was performed on memory CD4+ T cells from blood. These receptors came from an adult in good health and CMV-seronegative. Some clones in this sample may be carry-over from other donors' samples. Both conserved end residues are part of each CDR3.

V gene	J gene	CDR3 protein
TRBV19	TRBJ2-1	CASSGRDMRISYNEQFF
TRBV19	TRBJ1-2	CASSIDHAQLYGYTF
TRBV20-1	TRBJ1-2	CSALGGEGYTF
TRBV6-1	TRBJ1-4	CASSESIGQGEKLFF
TRBV6-1	TRBJ1-1	CASSAPQGSPEAFF
TRBV4-3	TRBJ2-3	CASSQDLIRGTQYF
TRBV7-7	TRBJ2-1	CASSRALYNEQFF
TRBV18	TRBJ1-4	CASSPQRAGGDEKLFF
TRBV7-2	TRBJ1-4	CASSPSGRGNEKLFF
TRBV6-1	TRBJ2-7	CASSTSTSGVYEQYF
TRBV5-8	TRBJ1-1	CASSWITGGAVPNTEAFF
TRBV5-4	TRBJ2-3	CASSLAGGPDTQYF
TRBV15	TRBJ2-7	CATSVSLGGRYEQYF
TRBV6-1	TRBJ1-5	CASSEAGVGPNQPQHF
TRBV7-9	TRBJ1-2	CASSSDTRAGYTF
TRBV5-4	TRBJ2-7	CASSFIRDGEQYF
TRBV5-1	TRBJ2-5	CASSSVVQETQYF